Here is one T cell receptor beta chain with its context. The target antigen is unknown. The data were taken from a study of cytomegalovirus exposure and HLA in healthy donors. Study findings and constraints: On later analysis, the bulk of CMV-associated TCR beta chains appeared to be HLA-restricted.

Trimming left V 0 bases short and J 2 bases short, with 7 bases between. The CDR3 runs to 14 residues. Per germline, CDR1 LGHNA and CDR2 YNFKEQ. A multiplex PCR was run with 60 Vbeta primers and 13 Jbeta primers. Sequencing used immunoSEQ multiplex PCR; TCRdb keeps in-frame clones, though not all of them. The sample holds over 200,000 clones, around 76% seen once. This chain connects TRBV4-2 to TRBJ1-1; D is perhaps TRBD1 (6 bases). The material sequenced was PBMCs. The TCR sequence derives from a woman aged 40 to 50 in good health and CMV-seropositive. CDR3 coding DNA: TGTGCCAGCAGCCAAGACAGGGGTAACACTGAAGCTTTCTTT. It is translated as CASSQDRGNTEAFF.